The clone carrying this TCR beta chain was counted at least ten times. CDR3 length: 13 amino acids. The germline V and J ends were trimmed by 5 bases and 3 bases, with 10 bases remaining between them. TCRdb re-called the 5' RACE reads with MiXCR, one entry per CDR3 protein. This table holds fewer than 40,000 distinct CDR3 sequences, about 4.9% found once. These data are taken from a study of early T cells in non-severe SARS-CoV-2 infection. This clonotype originated in an adult who was a healthcare worker with PCR-confirmed SARS-CoV-2 infection or an uninfected control (not recorded which). The rearrangement joins TRBV12-3 or TRBV12-4 to TRBJ1-1, with a weak D call TRBD1 (5 bases). What was sequenced was whole blood. The DNA for the CDR3 is TGTGCCAGCAGTCCCTGGGGGGACACTGAAGCTTTCTTT. Protein product: CASSPWGDTEAFF.